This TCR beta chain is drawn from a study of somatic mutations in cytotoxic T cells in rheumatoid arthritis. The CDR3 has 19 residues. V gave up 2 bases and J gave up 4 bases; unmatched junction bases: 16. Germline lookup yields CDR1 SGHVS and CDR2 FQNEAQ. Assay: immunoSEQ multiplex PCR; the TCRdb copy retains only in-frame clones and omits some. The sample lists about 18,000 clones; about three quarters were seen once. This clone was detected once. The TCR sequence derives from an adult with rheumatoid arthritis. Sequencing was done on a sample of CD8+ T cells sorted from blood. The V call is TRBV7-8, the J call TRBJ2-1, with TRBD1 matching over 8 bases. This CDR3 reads CASSLTPPQQGVKYNEQFF. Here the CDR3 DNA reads TGTGCCAGCAGCTTAACCCCCCCCCAACAGGGGGTAAAATACAATGAGCAGTTCTTC. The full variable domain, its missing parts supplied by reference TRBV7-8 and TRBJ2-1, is GAGVSQSPRYKVAKRGQDVALRCDPISGHVSLFWYQQALGQGPEFLTYFQNEAQLDKSGLPSDRFFAERPEGSVSTLKIQRTQQEDSAVYLCASSLTPPQQGVKYNEQFFGPGTRLTVL.